One sample yielded the 31 T cell receptor beta chains listed below, sequenced in a study of vaccination and CD4 T cells after COVID-19. The time point denotes: late sampling 161 to 241 days after vaccination in a few convalescent patients. The treatment was: approximately nine-day PBMC culture with coronavirus spike peptide pools or control peptides (ViraFEST assay). The Oncomine TCR Beta short-read assay sequenced DNA from cultured CD4+ T cells. TCRdb called the PCR reads again in MiXCR, with one record for every CDR3 protein. The data contain approximately 27,000 distinct CDR3 sequences, roughly 34% of them singletons. No antigen has been identified for these receptors. This material consisted of CD4+ T cells from blood, cultured in vitro, taken about 7 months after SARS-CoV-2 vaccination. The receptors stem from a human donor who had recovered from COVID-19.

With respect to this clonotype: One end of the junction is discordant with germline, which a read error may explain. The chain combines TRBV30 with TRBJ2-2, with 7 nucleotides matching TRBD2. The CDR3 loop spans 14 amino acids. CDR1 is GTSNPN and CDR2 is SVGIG in the germline V gene (reference sequence). CDR3 sequence (DNA): TGTGCCTGGAGTGTAATCCGGGTGAGCGGGGAGCCGTTTTTT. Its translation is CAWSVIRVSGEPFF.

This clonotype appeared a few times. The V and J genes are TRBV27 and TRBJ2-3; 9 bases match TRBD2. Germline lookup yields CDR1 MNHEY and CDR2 SMNVEV (reference sequence). Trimming took 4 bases from V and 0 from J; bases not matched to a gene: 11. This CDR3 comprises 18 residues. CDR3 sequence: CASSSPTTSGPSTDTQYF. As DNA, the CDR3 is TGTGCCAGCAGTTCACCCACTACTAGCGGGCCTAGCACAGATACGCAGTATTTT.

By sample fraction, this clonotype is medium-sized. This chain connects TRBV20-1 to TRBJ1-5, with D perhaps TRBD1 (5 bases). From germline, CDR1 is DFQATT and CDR2 SNEGSKA (reference sequence). The CDR3 is 14 amino acids. The ends were cut back, 8 bases at V and 5 bases at J, with 19 bases in the middle. CDR3 coding DNA: TGCAGTACCAGATTCAAGGGGCGAGATCAGCCCCAGCATTTT. It encodes CSTRFKGRDQPQHF.

The V call is TRBV28, the J call TRBJ2-2; unclear D gene. There are 13 residues in the CDR3. V gave up 6 bases and J gave up 0 bases, with 5 bases separating them. Germline V CDR1 and CDR2: MDHEN, SYDVKM. The CDR3 DNA sequence: TGTGCCAGCAGGAACCCGAACACCGGGGAGCTGTTTTTT. This gives the protein CASRNPNTGELFF.

This clonotype was found a few times. This chain links TRBV7-2 with TRBJ2-1, with TRBD2 matching 8 bases. This CDR3 is 14 amino acids long. From germline, CDR1 is SGHTA and CDR2 FQGNSA. V lost 5 bases, J lost 0 bases, and 0 bases stayed unmatched. This CDR3 is CASSAGGSYNEQFF. Here the CDR3 DNA reads TGTGCCAGCAGCGCGGGGGGCTCCTACAATGAGCAGTTCTTC.

The chain carries TRBV20-1 and TRBJ2-7; 9 bases are shared with TRBD2. This CDR3 has 13 amino acids. Germline-derived CDR1 and CDR2 are DFQATT and SNEGSKA (reference sequence). V was clipped by 3 bases and J by 3 bases; unmatched bases: 3. The CDR3 reads CSARTSGYYEQYF. The CDR3 coding sequence is TGCAGTGCTAGGACTAGCGGCTACTACGAGCAGTACTTC.

This clonotype appeared a few times. The chain recombines TRBV10-3 with TRBJ2-7; 8 bases align to TRBD1. Germline V gives CDR1 ENHRY, CDR2 SYGVKD. The CDR3 totals 14 residues. V shed 7 bases, J shed 2 bases, and the junction held 7 bases outside the gene matches. The DNA for the CDR3 is TGTGCCATCATGACTGCACAGGGGGCCTACGAGCAGTACTTC. Translated, it gives CAIMTAQGAYEQYF.

The rearrangement joins TRBV7-9 to TRBJ2-1, with unresolved D. The CDR3 spans 13 residues. CDR1 and CDR2 from the germline V gene are SEHNR and FQNEAQ (reference sequence). Trimming cost V 5 bases and J 6 bases, with 11 bases left between them. In DNA form, the CDR3 reads TGTGCCAGCAGCCCCAAGCCCCGCAATGAGCAGTTCTTC. Amino acid sequence: CASSPKPRNEQFF.

The table lists this clonotype with a few counts. The V gene is TRBV6-2 or TRBV6-3, the J gene TRBJ1-2; a weak D match, TRBD1 (5 bases). CDR1 MNHEY and CDR2 SVGEGT come from the germline V gene. The CDR3 contains 13 residues. The V end lost 6 bases, the J end lost 8 bases, and 16 bases lay between the germline ends. The CDR3 loop reads CASSPSGTYGYTF. The CDR3 DNA reads as TGTGCCAGCAGCCCCTCGGGGACCTACGGCTACACCTTC.

The rearrangement joins TRBV5-1 to TRBJ2-5; 9 bases line up with TRBD2. Unmatched junction bases numbered 7, after V lost 4 bases and J lost 3 bases. This CDR3 comprises 15 residues. The V gene's germline CDR1 is SGHRS and CDR2 YFSETQ. CDR3 nucleotides: TGCGCCAGCAGCCCATGGCGGGAGGGAGAAGAGACCCAGTACTTC. This translates into CASSPWREGEETQYF.

This clonotype has more than one count but fewer than ten. This chain uses TRBV6-4 with TRBJ2-3; 10 nucleotides line up with TRBD2. V was pared by 6 bases and J by 2 bases, with 5 bases of the junction left unmatched. This CDR3 is 15 amino acids long. Germline V gene data show CDR1 as MRHNA and CDR2 as SNTAGT. CDR3 sequence reads: CASSPLAGATDTQYF. The CDR3 nucleotides read TGTGCCAGCAGCCCCCTAGCGGGAGCCACAGATACGCAGTATTTT.

This clonotype was recorded a few times. V gene TRBV27 combines with J gene TRBJ2-3; D is unclear. The CDR3 contains 12 residues. Trimming took 10 bases from V and 3 from J, leaving 11 bases between them. Germline V CDR1 and CDR2: MNHEY, SMNVEV (reference sequence). DNA of the CDR3: TGTGCCACAATAAAGGGAACAGATACGCAGTATTTT. It translates to CATIKGTDTQYF.

This clonotype was detected a few times. This chain uses TRBV20-1 with TRBJ2-3; 7 bases line up with TRBD2. CDR1 is DFQATT and CDR2 is SNEGSKA in the germline V gene (reference sequence). The CDR3 is made up of 11 amino acids. Here the CDR3 DNA reads TGCGGGGGGGACTACCGTGGGACGCAGTATTTT. It is translated as CGGDYRGTQYF.

This clonotype was observed a few times. The J gene is TRBJ1-2, the V gene TRBV7-2; 7 nucleotides align to TRBD1. From germline, CDR1 is SGHTA and CDR2 FQGNSA. This CDR3 has 15 amino acids. With 5 bases clipped from V and 5 bases from J, the junction kept 11 bases outside the gene matches. CDR3 in amino acids: CASSEDRASLYGYTF. CDR3 sequence (DNA): TGTGCCAGCAGCGAAGACAGGGCTTCCCTTTATGGCTACACCTTC.

This clonotype was seen a handful of times. The CDR3 region is CASSPWAESQETQYF. CDR3 sequence (DNA): TGTGCCAGCAGCCCATGGGCAGAGAGCCAAGAGACCCAGTACTTC. The gene calls are TRBV7-2 and TRBJ2-5; no firm D call. V was clipped by 5 bases and J by 1 base, with 14 bases between them. This CDR3 has 15 residues. CDR1 is SGHTA, CDR2 FQGNSA, per germline.

This clonotype was recorded a few times. CDR3 amino acids: CASSRGVADTQYF. CDR3 DNA: TGTGCCAGCAGTCGAGGCGTAGCAGATACGCAGTATTTT. V gene TRBV11-3 combines with J gene TRBJ2-3; D gene uncertain. Trimming cost V 6 bases and J 4 bases, with 11 bases left between them. Germline CDR1 is SGHNT and CDR2 is YENEEA. This CDR3 is 13 amino acids long.

V usage is TRBV2 and J usage is TRBJ2-7, with TRBD1 identical over 8 bases. This CDR3 has 15 amino acids. CDR1 and CDR2 (germline): SNHLY, FYNNEI. V was pared by 7 bases and J by 0 bases, with 8 bases of the junction left unmatched. The CDR3 loop is CASIRGRGLSYEQYF. The CDR3 coding sequence is TGTGCCAGCATACGGGGCAGGGGGCTCTCCTACGAGCAGTACTTC.

This chain uses TRBV28 with TRBJ2-2, with 7 bases identical to TRBD1. The CDR3 is 15 residues long. CDR1 MDHEN and CDR2 SYDVKM come from the germline V gene. Trimming took 5 bases from V and 5 from J; bases not matched to a gene: 8. The CDR3 DNA reads TGTGCCAGCAGTGCCCCGACAGGGTATACCGGGGAGCTGTTTTTT. Protein sequence: CASSAPTGYTGELFF.

The chain combines TRBV4-1 with TRBJ2-7, with D perhaps TRBD2 (6 bases). Trimming shortened V by 1 base and J by 2 bases, and 12 bases separated the two germline ends. The CDR3 consists of 15 residues. Germline lookup yields CDR1 MGHRA and CDR2 YSYEKL. In DNA form, the CDR3 reads TGCGCCAGCAGCCAAGCCACTAGCTATCCCTACGAGCAGTACTTC. Translation: CASSQATSYPYEQYF.

The chain is built from TRBV10-3 and TRBJ2-5; the D gene is possibly TRBD2 (5 bases). Germline V gene lookup returns CDR1 ENHRY and CDR2 SYGVKD. Trimming shortened V by 7 bases and J by 4 bases, and 13 bases separated the two germline ends. The length of the CDR3 is 13 residues. The chain's CDR3 is CAINRGEGETQYF. The CDR3 DNA reads TGTGCCATCAATCGGGGAGAAGGAGAGACCCAGTACTTC.

This chain joins TRBV24-1 and TRBJ2-5, with 7 bases lining up with TRBD2. The CDR3 contains 16 residues. CDR1 KGHDR and CDR2 SFDVKD come from the germline V gene. J lost 1 base, V lost 7 bases, and 11 bases had no gene match. The CDR3: CATSTTSVGFQETQYF. The DNA for the CDR3 is TGTGCCACCAGCACCACTAGCGTAGGGTTCCAAGAGACCCAGTACTTC.

The table lists this clonotype with a few counts. This chain connects TRBV29-1 to TRBJ2-3; tentatively, D is TRBD1 (6 bases). V was clipped by 7 bases and J by 2 bases, with 10 bases between them. The CDR3 runs 12 residues. Germline-derived CDR1 and CDR2 are SQVTM and ANQGSEA. The CDR3, as DNA: TGCAGCGCCAGGGACAACACAGATACGCAGTATTTT. It translates to CSARDNTDTQYF.

The chain has TRBV12-3 or TRBV12-4 and TRBJ1-1; maybe TRBD1 (5 bases). The CDR3 has 14 amino acids. V shed 11 bases and J shed 4 bases, with 20 bases lying between them. This CDR3 reads CAPAGGGLVTEAFF. DNA of the CDR3: TGTGCCCCAGCGGGGGGAGGATTGGTCACTGAAGCTTTCTTT.

The rearrangement joins TRBV20-1 to TRBJ1-5; D is perhaps TRBD1 (6 bases). Trimming left V 3 bases short and J 2 bases short, with 23 bases between. The CDR3 is 18 amino acids. Germline V lookup: CDR1 DFQATT, CDR2 SNEGSKA (reference sequence). CDR3 amino acids: CSARPPMGGYMGNQPQHF. DNA of the CDR3: TGCAGTGCTAGGCCTCCCATGGGGGGCTATATGGGCAATCAGCCCCAGCATTTT.

J is TRBJ1-2 and V is TRBV7-6; D not certain. Trimming removed 5 bases at V and 4 bases at J, with 11 bases between. Per germline, CDR1 SGHVS and CDR2 FNYEAQ. The CDR3 extends over 13 amino acids. CDR3 loop: CASSREEVYGYTF. The CDR3 DNA reads as TGTGCCAGCAGCCGGGAGGAGGTCTATGGCTACACCTTC.

The J gene is TRBJ2-1, the V gene TRBV10-3, with D unresolved. In germline, CDR1 is ENHRY, CDR2 SYGVKD. Trimming cost V 2 bases and J 3 bases, with 8 bases left between them. The CDR3 has 14 amino acids. CDR3 DNA sequence: TGTGCCATCAGTGAGATCACTCTCTACAATGAGCAGTTCTTC. It is translated as CAISEITLYNEQFF.

This clonotype appeared a few times. The chain joins TRBV7-2 to TRBJ2-5; unclear D gene. Germline-derived CDR1 and CDR2 are SGHTA and FQGNSA. There are 12 residues in the CDR3. V lost 0 bases and J 1 base, leaving 0 bases between the germline ends. CDR3 nucleotides: TGTGCCAGCAGCTTAGCCCAAGAGACCCAGTACTTC. Translating it yields CASSLAQETQYF.

This clonotype was seen a few times. This chain connects TRBV7-6 to TRBJ2-1; no clear D gene. This CDR3 contains 11 residues. Germline V CDR1 and CDR2: SGHVS, FNYEAQ. Trimming left V 2 bases short and J 9 bases short, with 5 bases between. The CDR3 DNA reads TGTGCCAGCAGCTTATCTTCTGAGCAGTTCTTC. As protein: CASSLSSEQFF.

In DNA, the CDR3 is TGTGCCACCAGCCTCGACAGGGGGCCCCCCTACGAGCAGTACTTC. Translated: CATSLDRGPPYEQYF. The chain carries TRBV15 and TRBJ2-7; 10 bases agree with TRBD1. The CDR3 contains 15 residues. V lost 5 bases and J lost 2; bases outside the gene matches: 6. Germline CDR1 reads LNHNV; CDR2 reads YYDKDF (reference sequence).

This clonotype has a handful of counts. V is TRBV20-1 and J is TRBJ1-2; possibly TRBD1 for D (6 bases). The germline V and J ends were trimmed by 4 bases and 6 bases, with 15 bases remaining between them. The CDR3 is made up of 13 amino acids. CDR1 DFQATT and CDR2 SNEGSKA come from the germline V gene (reference sequence). The CDR3, as DNA: TGCAGTGCTAAACAGGGATCGCAAGATGGCTACACCTTC. It is translated as CSAKQGSQDGYTF.

The rearrangement joins TRBV6-5 to TRBJ2-7; 15 nucleotides match TRBD2. Unmatched junction bases numbered 3, after V lost 0 bases and J lost 0 bases. Germline V gene lookup returns CDR1 MNHEY and CDR2 SVGAGI. There are 18 residues in the CDR3. CDR3 region: CASSYSTGLAGGSYEQYF. CDR3 nucleotides: TGTGCCAGCAGTTACTCGACGGGACTAGCGGGAGGCTCCTACGAGCAGTACTTC.